One sample yielded the 30 T cell receptor beta chains listed below, sequenced in a study of Ad26.COV2.S vaccination and SARS-CoV-2 variants (dated by TCRdb to the early 2020s). Libraries were built with the immunoSEQ multiplex PCR assay. TCRdb carries this immuneACCESS record with in-frame sequences only. Its versions omit some clonotypes, under half of them owing to an unresolved V gene in the studies checked, with the rest unexplained. The sample contains 350,000 to 500,000 clones, 90% of them found a single time. About 4.4% of the sample is held by the ten biggest clonotypes. According to the study, the label for this sample's treatment or condition signals: around 19 received Ad26.COV2.S at low or high dose, single or two shots; about 5 received placebo; per-sample allocation not given. Repertoires of vaccine and placebo recipients were sequenced from samples collected on day 63 after the first injection.

Source: peripheral blood, taken in a trial of Ad26.COV2.S vaccine versus placebo. Receptors were obtained from a person aged 18-60 years who received the Ad26.COV2.S COVID-19 vaccine or a placebo.

This rearrangement joins TRBV18 to TRBJ1-1; D unresolved. Germline V gives CDR1 KGHSH, CDR2 LQKENI. The CDR3 is made up of 13 amino acids. The germline V and J ends were trimmed by 4 bases and 1 base, with 7 bases remaining between them. The CDR3: CASSRSRNTEAFF. In DNA form, the CDR3 reads TGTGCCAGCTCACGGTCCAGGAACACTGAAGCTTTCTTT.

As for this clone: The sample contains more than one DNA sequence encoding this CDR3. The chain links TRBV5-1 to TRBJ2-1; D gene unclear. Between the trimmed V and J ends, which lost 0 bases and 3 bases, there was a span of 10 bases. Germline-derived CDR1 and CDR2 are SGHRS and YFSETQ. The CDR3 spans 15 residues. The CDR3 DNA follows: TGCGCCAGCAGCTTGGCCCTCGGCAGCTACAATGAGCAGTTCTTC. It codes for CASSLALGSYNEQFF.

The chain employs TRBV18 and TRBJ2-2, with D maybe TRBD1 (5 bases). Deletions cut 2 bases from V and 6 bases from J, with 7 bases between. The CDR3 is 13 residues long. Germline loops: CDR1 KGHSH, CDR2 LQKENI. This chain's CDR3 is CASSPGAAGELFF. The CDR3 DNA reads as TGTGCCAGCTCACCAGGGGCGGCCGGGGAGCTGTTTTTT.

The J gene is TRBJ2-5, the V gene TRBV7-3, with D unresolved. Germline values: CDR1 SGHTA, CDR2 FQGTGA. V was trimmed by 2 bases and J by 4 bases, leaving 8 bases between them. This CDR3 has 13 amino acids. CDR3 amino acids: CASSLGVRETQYF. The CDR3 region has the DNA TGTGCCAGCAGCTTAGGGGTGAGAGAGACCCAGTACTTC.

The rearrangement uses TRBV28 and TRBJ2-7, with D maybe TRBD2 (6 bases). The length of the CDR3 is 13 residues. The germline V and J ends were trimmed by 5 bases and 5 bases, with 13 bases remaining between them. Germline V gene lookup returns CDR1 MDHEN and CDR2 SYDVKM. CDR3 sequence reads: CASSPGPGDEQYF. The CDR3 DNA follows: TGTGCCAGCAGTCCCGGTCCGGGGGACGAGCAGTACTTC.

The V gene is TRBV2, the J gene TRBJ2-7; a possible D gene is TRBD2 (5 bases). The CDR3 contains 13 residues. The germline V gene has CDR1 SNHLY and CDR2 FYNNEI. Trimming pared 6 bases from V and 4 bases from J, leaving 13 bases between. The CDR3 is CASRASGEYEQYF. As DNA, the CDR3 is TGTGCCAGCAGGGCCAGCGGCGAATACGAGCAGTACTTC.

As for this clone: The same CDR3 can be traced to other DNA sequences in this sample. This chain uses TRBV12-3 or TRBV12-4 with TRBJ2-2; D gene unclear. The V and J ends lost 6 bases and 5 bases respectively, with 7 bases between them. CDR3 size: 12 residues. The CDR3 reads CASSLGTGELFF. The CDR3 DNA reads as TGTGCCAGCAGCCTAGGGACCGGGGAGCTGTTTTTT.

The chain is built from TRBV3-1 (or the pseudogene TRBV3-2) and TRBJ2-7, with D perhaps matching TRBD1 (5 bases). This CDR3 has 15 amino acids. In germline, CDR1 is LGHDT, CDR2 YNNKEL (reference sequence). V was shortened by 1 base and J by 7 bases, with 17 bases between the two germline ends. The CDR3 sequence is CASSQGTSTAKEQYF. The CDR3 region has the DNA TGTGCCAGCAGCCAAGGGACGTCGACAGCCAAGGAGCAGTACTTC.

This clone was picked up a small number of times. The genes are TRBV7-9 and TRBJ1-2; D might be TRBD1 (6 bases). The ends were cut back, 1 base at V and 8 bases at J, with 14 bases in the middle. The germline V gene has CDR1 SEHNR and CDR2 FQNEAQ (reference sequence). The CDR3 spans 14 residues. CDR3 loop: CASSLVDRAMGYTF. Here the CDR3 DNA reads TGTGCCAGCAGCTTAGTGGACAGAGCTATGGGCTACACCTTC.

This chain uses TRBV7-2 with TRBJ2-1, with TRBD2 identical over 12 bases. This CDR3 has 17 residues. The V and J ends lost 0 bases and 10 bases, in that order; junction bases with no gene match: 10. The V gene's germline CDR1 is SGHTA and CDR2 FQGNSA. The CDR3 protein is CASSLARLAGAGEEQFF. The CDR3 DNA follows: TGTGCCAGCAGCTTAGCCCGACTAGCGGGAGCGGGGGAGGAGCAGTTCTTC. The variable domain in full, with the rest retrieved from reference TRBV7-2 and TRBJ2-1, is GAGVSQSPSNKVTEKGKDVELRCDPISGHTALYWYRQSLGQGLEFLIYFQGNSAPDKSGLPSDRFSAERTGGSVSTLTIQRTQQEDSAVYLCASSLARLAGAGEEQFFGPGTRLTVL.

The V call is TRBV3-1 (or the pseudogene TRBV3-2), the J call TRBJ2-3; a weak D match, TRBD2 (6 bases). Germline CDR1 LGHDT, CDR2 YNNKEL (reference sequence). The CDR3 covers 13 residues. Trimming left V 4 bases short and J 4 bases short, with 9 bases between. The CDR3 DNA sequence: TGTGCCAGCAGCCGACTAGGGTCAGATACGCAGTATTTT. Amino acid sequence: CASSRLGSDTQYF.

DNA for the CDR3: TGTGCCAGCAGCTTAGTTGGGATGGATTACACTGAAGCTTTCTTT. It is translated as CASSLVGMDYTEAFF. The chain employs TRBV7-2 and TRBJ1-1; D is unresolved. Germline V gives CDR1 SGHTA, CDR2 FQGNSA. Trimming removed 1 base at V and 3 bases at J, with 12 bases between. This CDR3 is 15 amino acids long.

The V and J genes are TRBV7-2 and TRBJ2-7; D call uncertain. The V and J ends lost 3 bases and 4 bases respectively, with 4 bases between them. Germline CDR1 and CDR2: SGHTA and FQGNSA. The CDR3 is made up of 11 amino acids. The CDR3 DNA reads TGTGCCAGCAGCTTCAATTACGAGCAGTACTTC. As protein: CASSFNYEQYF. Combining the CDR3 with reference TRBV7-2 and TRBJ2-7 gives the whole variable domain GAGVSQSPSNKVTEKGKDVELRCDPISGHTALYWYRQSLGQGLEFLIYFQGNSAPDKSGLPSDRFSAERTGGSVSTLTIQRTQQEDSAVYLCASSFNYEQYFGPGTRLTVT.

The V and J genes are TRBV28 and TRBJ2-3, with 9 bases lining up with TRBD2. Trimming at V came to 1 base and at J to 2 bases, leaving 4 bases not matched to a gene. The germline gives CDR1 MDHEN, CDR2 SYDVKM. This CDR3 is built from 16 residues. The CDR3 nucleotides read TGTGCCAGCAGTTTATCCGGGACTAGCATCACAGATACGCAGTATTTT. This codes for CASSLSGTSITDTQYF. Full variable domain (outside the CDR3, taken from reference TRBV28 and TRBJ2-3): DVKVTQSSRYLVKRTGEKVFLECVQDMDHENMFWYRQDPGLGLRLIYFSYDVKMKEKGDIPEGYSVSREKKERFSLILESASTNQTSMYLCASSLSGTSITDTQYFGPGTRLTVL.

This chain links TRBV30 with TRBJ2-7, with D uncertain. Germline V gives CDR1 GTSNPN, CDR2 SVGIG (reference sequence). Trimming pared 0 bases from V and 7 bases from J, leaving 16 bases between. This CDR3 has 14 residues. CDR3 DNA: TGTGCCTGGAGTGTACCGTTTGGGCTTCTGGAGCAGTACTTC. Translation: CAWSVPFGLLEQYF.

This chain links TRBV6-5 with TRBJ2-7; a possible D gene is TRBD1 (5 bases). CDR1 is MNHEY, CDR2 SVGAGI, per germline. V gave up 5 bases and J gave up 0 bases, with 8 bases separating them. This CDR3 comprises 13 residues. Here the CDR3 reads CASSRGSSYEQYF. As DNA, the CDR3 is TGTGCCAGCAGTAGGGGAAGCTCCTACGAGCAGTACTTC.

The CDR3 spells CASSEGTTRSGNTIYF. The CDR3 region has the DNA TGTGCCAGCAGTGAAGGGACTACCCGTTCTGGAAACACCATATATTTT. The chain couples TRBV6-1 to TRBJ1-3; D is uncertain. With 1 base removed from V and 1 base from J, the gap between germline ends came to 11 bases. CDR3 length: 16 amino acids. Germline V gives CDR1 MNHNS, CDR2 SASEGT.

This chain uses TRBV6-5 with TRBJ2-3, with 13 positions matching TRBD2. The CDR3 is made up of 15 amino acids. Germline loops: CDR1 MNHEY, CDR2 SVGAGI. The junction had 9 bases not matched to a gene; V was cut back by 4 bases and J by 11 bases. CDR3 DNA: TGTGCCAGCAGTTCTCCCGGGACTAGCGGGATTATGCAGTATTTT. Its translation is CASSSPGTSGIMQYF.

The genes are TRBV18 and TRBJ1-2, with D possibly being TRBD1 (6 bases). Germline-derived CDR1 and CDR2 are KGHSH and LQKENI. V was cut by 8 bases and J by 0 bases, with 16 bases left in between. This CDR3 is 15 amino acids long. The CDR3, as DNA: TGTGCCAGCCTTTCGTCGGACAGTCCTAACTATGGCTACACCTTC. Its protein is CASLSSDSPNYGYTF. Full variable domain (outside the CDR3, taken from reference TRBV18 and TRBJ1-2): NAGVMQNPRHLVRRRGQEARLRCSPMKGHSHVYWYRQLPEEGLKFMVYLQKENIIDESGMPKERFSAEFPKEGPSILRIQQVVRGDSAAYFCASLSSDSPNYGYTFGSGTRLTVV.

The rearrangement uses TRBV28 and TRBJ1-2; tentative D call: TRBD1 (5 bases). The CDR3 is 16 residues long. The germline V gene has CDR1 MDHEN and CDR2 SYDVKM. Trimming took 5 bases from V and 4 from J, leaving 20 bases between them. CDR3 sequence reads: CASSLHPGAGGYGYTF. The CDR3 nucleotides read TGTGCCAGCAGTCTGCATCCTGGGGCTGGAGGCTATGGCTACACCTTC.

This chain connects TRBV11-1 to TRBJ2-7; D is possibly TRBD2 (5 bases). Per germline, CDR1 SGHAT and CDR2 FQDESV (reference sequence). Between the trimmed V and J ends, which lost 2 bases and 7 bases, there was a span of 12 bases. CDR3 length equals 13 residues. The CDR3, as DNA: TGTGCCAGCAGCTTAAGTTCCGCGGGTGAGCAGTACTTC. Its protein product is CASSLSSAGEQYF. The full variable domain, completed using reference TRBV11-1 and TRBJ2-7, is EAEVAQSPRYKITEKSQAVAFWCDPISGHATLYWYRQILGQGPELLVQFQDESVVDDSQLPKDRFSAERLKGVDSTLKIQPAELGDSAMYLCASSLSSAGEQYFGPGTRLTVT.

The chain recombines TRBV3-1 (or the pseudogene TRBV3-2) with TRBJ2-7; TRBD2 matches at 11 bases. J was trimmed by 2 bases and V by 4 bases; bases with no gene match: 4. This CDR3 is built from 15 residues. CDR1 is LGHDT and CDR2 is YNNKEL in the germline V gene (reference sequence). The CDR3 DNA reads TGTGCCAGCAGCCGGGTAGCGGGAGGGGCCTACGAGCAGTACTTC. It specifies CASSRVAGGAYEQYF.

The V and J genes are TRBV29-1 and TRBJ1-1; TRBD1 aligns across 8 bases. The ends lost 7 bases at V and 5 bases at J; junction bases unmatched: 9. From germline, CDR1 is SQVTM and CDR2 ANQGSEA. This CDR3 has 13 amino acids. The CDR3 sequence: CSASDRVGTEAFF. CDR3 in DNA: TGCAGCGCTTCGGACAGGGTGGGAACTGAAGCTTTCTTT.

The V call is TRBV18, the J call TRBJ2-4, with D possibly TRBD1 on 5 matching bases. Trimming took 1 base from V and 1 from J, leaving 17 bases between them. This CDR3 is built from 18 residues. CDR1 and CDR2 (germline): KGHSH, LQKENI. The CDR3 nucleotides are TGTGCCAGCTCACCACTCGGAGCCCAGGGTAACGCCAAAAACATTCAGTACTTC. It encodes CASSPLGAQGNAKNIQYF. The variable domain in full, with the rest retrieved from reference TRBV18 and TRBJ2-4, is NAGVMQNPRHLVRRRGQEARLRCSPMKGHSHVYWYRQLPEEGLKFMVYLQKENIIDESGMPKERFSAEFPKEGPSILRIQQVVRGDSAAYFCASSPLGAQGNAKNIQYFGAGTRLSVL.

The CDR3 sequence: CASSPSRGSGTGELFF. The CDR3 DNA follows: TGTGCCAGCAGCCCCTCGCGAGGTAGCGGGACCGGGGAGCTGTTTTTT. The chain combines TRBV11-3 with TRBJ2-2; TRBD2 agrees at 7 bases. The CDR3 extends over 16 amino acids. The junction had 11 bases not matched to a gene; V was cut back by 5 bases and J by 5 bases. Germline V lookup: CDR1 SGHNT, CDR2 YENEEA. Looking up the rest from reference TRBV11-3 and TRBJ2-2 gives the full variable domain: EAGVVQSPRYKIIEKKQPVAFWCNPISGHNTLYWYLQNLGQGPELLIRYENEEAVDDSQLPKDRFSAERLKGVDSTLKIQPAELGDSAVYLCASSPSRGSGTGELFFGEGSRLTVL.

This clone was seen a handful of times. The chain is built from TRBV5-1 and TRBJ2-7, with 8 bases that match TRBD2. The germline gives CDR1 SGHRS, CDR2 YFSETQ. The CDR3 covers 14 residues. V shed 3 bases, J shed 4 bases, and the junction held 6 bases outside the gene matches. CDR3 sequence (DNA): TGCGCCAGCAGCTCATCTACTAGCGGTTACGAGCAGTACTTC. Its protein is CASSSSTSGYEQYF.

J is TRBJ2-5 and V is TRBV9, with a tentative D call TRBD2 (5 bases). CDR1 is SGDLS and CDR2 is YYNGEE in the germline V gene. CDR3 length: 14 residues. The V and J ends lost 0 bases and 5 bases respectively, with 11 bases between them. The CDR3 sequence is CASSVGSVRETQYF. In DNA, the CDR3 is TGTGCCAGCAGCGTAGGTAGCGTACGTGAGACCCAGTACTTC.

The J gene is TRBJ2-2, the V gene TRBV28; D might be TRBD2 (5 bases). The CDR3 runs 17 residues. Deletions cut 6 bases from V and 1 base from J, with 18 bases between. Looked up from germline, CDR1 is MDHEN and CDR2 is SYDVKM. CDR3 loop: CASSVPYLTMNTGELFF. The CDR3 region has the DNA TGTGCCAGCAGCGTCCCGTACCTGACTATGAACACCGGGGAGCTGTTTTTT.

The chain employs TRBV5-4 and TRBJ2-6; D gene uncertain. This CDR3 has 15 residues. With 0 bases removed from V and 3 bases from J, the gap between germline ends came to 7 bases. Per germline, CDR1 SGHNT and CDR2 YYREEE (reference sequence). The CDR3 nucleotides read TGTGCCAGCAGCTTGGGGGGTGTTGGGGCCAACGTCCTGACTTTC. Protein: CASSLGGVGANVLTF.

The chain recombines TRBV10-3 with TRBJ2-1; 12 bases are shared with TRBD2. In germline, CDR1 is ENHRY, CDR2 SYGVKD. V lost 3 bases to trimming and J lost 8 bases; unmatched junction nucleotides: 8. CDR3 size: 16 residues. Here the CDR3 reads CAISDHLAGGPDEQFF. CDR3 sequence (DNA): TGTGCCATCAGTGACCATCTAGCGGGAGGGCCTGATGAGCAGTTCTTC.